These 3 T cell receptor beta chains were sequenced from one sample in a study. Treg sorting used a CD4+CD25+CD127-/low gate. TCRdb independently ran MiXCR on the 5' RACE reads; one entry per CDR3 protein. The table lists approximately 58,000 distinct CDR3 sequences, 26% of them singletons, with roughly 2.2% in the top ten. Sequencing was done on a sample of tumor-infiltrating Tregs sorted from the breast tumor. Source of these receptors: a female donor with breast cancer.

This chain connects TRBV29-1 to TRBJ2-7, with a weak D call TRBD2 (6 bases). Per germline, CDR1 SQVTM and CDR2 ANQGSEA. The CDR3 spans 14 residues. Trimming pared 2 bases from V and 0 bases from J, leaving 11 bases between. CDR3 amino acids: CSVELPGVSYEQYF. As DNA, the CDR3 is TGCAGCGTTGAACTACCGGGAGTCTCCTACGAGCAGTACTTC.

This clonotype was recorded a few times. The chain recombines TRBV12-3 or TRBV12-4 with TRBJ2-1; 9 bases line up with TRBD2. The junction had 9 bases not matched to a gene; V was cut back by 5 bases and J by 7 bases. The CDR3 runs 15 residues. Here the CDR3 reads CASSVISGRGNEQFF. In nucleotides, the CDR3 is TGTGCCAGCAGTGTAATTAGCGGGAGAGGAAATGAGCAGTTCTTC.

This clonotype was counted at least ten times. The V call is TRBV6-5, the J call TRBJ2-7, with D possibly being TRBD2 (5 bases). V was pared by 4 bases and J by 0 bases, with 10 bases between. CDR3 length: 14 residues. Per the germline V gene, CDR1 is MNHEY and CDR2 is SVGAGI. CDR3 bases: TGTGCCAGCAGTTTATCGGGGAACTCCTACGAGCAGTACTTC. The encoded protein is CASSLSGNSYEQYF.